Following are 8 T cell receptor beta chains from one sample sequenced in a study of T cell repertoires in cytomegalovirus infection. Using its own MiXCR run on the reads, TCRdb lists one record per CDR3 protein. The sample comprises about 260,000 distinct CDR3 sequences, around 15% of which are singletons, and roughly 8.7% rests with the top ten. Sequenced input: PBMCs. All receptors derive from a human donor in good health (CMV status not recorded). Some clones in this sample may be carry-over from other donors' samples.

This clonotype has ten or more counts. The chain recombines TRBV7-3 with TRBJ2-1; possibly TRBD1 or TRBD2 for D (6 bases each). This CDR3 has 13 amino acids. The V end was cut by 4 bases, the J end by 7 bases, with 11 bases between. Germline V gives CDR1 SGHTA, CDR2 FQGTGA. The CDR3 bases are TGTGCCAGCAGCTCCGGAGGGGGGAATGAGCAGTTCTTC. Translating gives CASSSGGGNEQFF.

This chain connects TRBV20-1 to TRBJ1-1, with 8 bases identical to TRBD1. The V gene end was trimmed by 1 base and the J gene end by 5 bases; junction bases not matched to a gene: 12. The CDR3 has 16 residues. Germline V CDR1 and CDR2: DFQATT, SNEGSKA (reference sequence). The CDR3 nucleotides read TGCAGTGCTAGAGGAAAACCAGGGGGCTCGGGTACTGAAGCTTTCTTT. Protein sequence: CSARGKPGGSGTEAFF.

This clonotype was recorded many times. The rearrangement joins TRBV4-2 to TRBJ2-5, with 12 bases fitting TRBD2. After removal of 0 bases from V and 2 bases from J, the junction contained 13 bases not matched to a gene. CDR1 is LGHNA, CDR2 YNFKEQ, per germline. The CDR3 is made up of 20 amino acids. The CDR3 reads CASSQDRGLAGPPGQETQYF. DNA for the CDR3: TGTGCCAGCAGCCAAGATCGGGGACTAGCGGGCCCGCCGGGGCAAGAGACCCAGTACTTC.

The table lists this clonotype with many counts. The chain is built from TRBV7-3 and TRBJ2-1; TRBD2 matches 7 bases. The junction had 5 bases not matched to a gene; V was cut back by 5 bases and J by 7 bases. CDR3 length equals 13 residues. Germline values: CDR1 SGHTA, CDR2 FQGTGA. This chain's CDR3 is CASSLTSVNEQFF. The CDR3 DNA is TGTGCCAGCAGCCTTACTAGCGTTAATGAGCAGTTCTTC.

The chain links TRBV7-3 to TRBJ1-1; D not certain. This CDR3 region has 13 residues. Trimming removed 6 bases from V and 3 bases from J, with 11 bases in between. Germline V gene lookup returns CDR1 SGHTA and CDR2 FQGTGA. The CDR3 region has the DNA TGTGCCAGCAGGGTTACGGTGGACACTGAAGCTTTCTTT. It specifies CASRVTVDTEAFF.

This clonotype was seen ten or more times. V gene TRBV7-6 combines with J gene TRBJ2-7; D is uncertain. The CDR3 consists of 14 residues. Germline V CDR1 and CDR2: SGHVS, FNYEAQ. V was trimmed by 0 bases and J by 4 bases, leaving 10 bases between them. The CDR3 DNA sequence: TGTGCCAGCAGCTTAGCTCGGGCAGGTTACGAGCAGTACTTC. Protein: CASSLARAGYEQYF.

V and J are TRBV5-1 and TRBJ2-5; tentative D call: TRBD1 (6 bases). CDR1 and CDR2 (germline): SGHRS, YFSETQ. The germline V and J ends were trimmed by 3 bases and 2 bases, with 23 bases remaining between them. The CDR3 loop spans 18 amino acids. CDR3 nucleotides: TGCGCCAGCAGCTCCCTGGGGTCCCTGACAGGCTCGCAAGAGACCCAGTACTTC. Translating gives CASSSLGSLTGSQETQYF.

This clonotype was detected many times. The chain employs TRBV20-1 and TRBJ1-2; D ambiguous. CDR3 size: 14 residues. V shed 0 bases and J shed 4 bases, with 12 bases lying between them. Per the germline V gene, CDR1 is DFQATT and CDR2 is SNEGSKA (reference sequence). CDR3: CSARDSGGSYGYTF. The CDR3 DNA follows: TGCAGTGCTAGAGATAGCGGAGGGAGCTATGGCTACACCTTC.